This T cell receptor (beta chain) stems from a study of cytomegalovirus exposure and HLA in healthy donors. The V end was cut by 10 bases, the J end by 4 bases, with 21 bases between. Germline-derived CDR1 and CDR2 are MDHEN and SYDVKM. The CDR3 has 15 residues. The table came from immunoSEQ multiplex PCR; TCRdb's copy has only in-frame clones and leaves some out. This repertoire shows 200,000 to 250,000 clones, more than 75% found once; its top ten account for about 2%. The sequenced sample consisted of PBMCs. This receptor was identified in a woman aged 18-30 years in good health and CMV-seropositive. The chain is built from TRBV28 and TRBJ2-3; tentatively, D is TRBD1 (6 bases). The CDR3 spells CATYPEVGGADTQYF. The CDR3 nucleotides read TGTGCCACTTACCCCGAAGTAGGGGGAGCAGATACGCAGTATTTT.